The entry below describes one T cell receptor (beta chain). Germline CDR1 reads GTSNPN; CDR2 reads SVGIG (reference sequence). The CDR3 spans 15 residues. With 1 base removed from V and 2 bases from J, the gap between germline ends came to 11 bases. Participants' own reports of clinical history determined their cohort assignment. Contact with a PCR-confirmed or clinician-diagnosed COVID-19 case occurred within 2 weeks of entry. Repertoires were generated with immunoSEQ multiplex PCR, while TCRdb's copy carries only in-frame clones and drops some. The data show under 300,000 clones, over 75% seen once. This entry is derived from a study of blood T cell repertoires in COVID-19.

The sample comprised PBMCs or T cells enriched from blood (not recorded which). This TCR derives from a woman in her 40s who had been exposed to COVID-19. The chain is built from TRBV30 and TRBJ1-4, with D perhaps TRBD1 (6 bases). CDR3 loop: CAWSGQEITNEKLFF. In DNA, the CDR3 is TGTGCCTGGAGTGGACAGGAGATTACTAATGAAAAACTGTTTTTT.